These 15 T cell receptor beta chains share one sample of origin, sequenced in a study of T cells after yellow fever vaccination. A single record per CDR3 protein comes from TCRdb applying MiXCR to the 5' RACE reads. Here the sample spans hundreds of thousands of distinct CDR3 sequences, about 13% being singletons. The sequences come from PBMCs, collected on the day of the yellow fever booster vaccination. The receptor set was obtained from a man aged 25 to 40 who received the YFV17D yellow fever vaccine.

This clonotype came up a few times. This chain connects TRBV7-9 to TRBJ2-3; a weak D match, TRBD1 (6 bases). Germline assignment: CDR1 SEHNR and CDR2 FQNEAQ (reference sequence). The germline V and J ends were trimmed by 2 bases and 5 bases, with 17 bases remaining between them. The CDR3 has 16 residues. The CDR3 sequence: CASSLIVTGSKDTQYF. Here the CDR3 DNA reads TGTGCCAGCAGCTTAATAGTCACAGGGTCAAAAGATACGCAGTATTTT.

The chain uses TRBV28 and TRBJ2-7; TRBD2 agrees at 8 bases. Looked up from germline, CDR1 is MDHEN and CDR2 is SYDVKM. There are 14 residues in the CDR3. With 8 bases clipped from V and 3 bases from J, the junction kept 9 bases outside the gene matches. The CDR3 nucleotides are TGTGCCAGCGATTCCGGGACTAGTTTCTACGAGCAGTACTTC. It codes for CASDSGTSFYEQYF.

This clonotype was picked up a small number of times. The chain links TRBV12-3 or TRBV12-4 to TRBJ1-5, with D uncertain. This CDR3 is 14 amino acids long. The V end was cut by 5 bases, the J end by 5 bases, with 13 bases between. CDR3 sequence (DNA): TGTGCCAGCAGTCTTGATGCGGGATATCAGCCCCAGCATTTT. It is translated as CASSLDAGYQPQHF.

This clonotype was seen only a few times. The chain is built from TRBV20-1 and TRBJ2-3; 8 bases align to TRBD1. CDR1 is DFQATT, CDR2 SNEGSKA, per germline (reference sequence). V gave up 7 bases and J gave up 2 bases; unmatched junction bases: 8. The CDR3 spans 14 residues. CDR3 sequence (DNA): TGCAGTGTTTCCAGACAGGGGCTCACAGATACGCAGTATTTT. Protein product: CSVSRQGLTDTQYF.

The chain combines TRBV6-2 or TRBV6-3 with TRBJ2-7; 7 nucleotides agree with TRBD2. The V and J ends lost 4 bases and 0 bases, in that order; junction bases with no gene match: 9. This CDR3 has 16 residues. The V gene's germline CDR1 is MNHEY and CDR2 SVGEGT. In nucleotides, the CDR3 is TGTGCCAGCAGTTCTCGGGCTAGCGGTACCTCCTACGAGCAGTACTTC. Encoded protein: CASSSRASGTSYEQYF.

In its sample, this clonotype was seen a few times. The chain joins TRBV20-1 to TRBJ2-5; 13 bases are shared with TRBD2. V was clipped by 4 bases and J by 5 bases; unmatched bases: 4. In germline, CDR1 is DFQATT, CDR2 SNEGSKA (reference sequence). The CDR3 totals 14 residues. DNA of the CDR3: TGCAGTGCTACGACTAGCGGGAGGAGCGAGACCCAGTACTTC. Protein sequence: CSATTSGRSETQYF.

This clonotype was seen a handful of times. The genes are TRBV2 and TRBJ1-1, with D hard to call. There are 12 residues in the CDR3. Trimming cost V 7 bases and J 6 bases, with 12 bases left between them. From germline, CDR1 is SNHLY and CDR2 FYNNEI. CDR3 nucleotides: TGTGCCAGCAACGCGGGGTTTGCTGAAGCTTTCTTT. Amino acids: CASNAGFAEAFF.

The gene calls are TRBV20-1 and TRBJ2-1; 14 bases match TRBD2. CDR1 and CDR2 from the germline V gene are DFQATT and SNEGSKA (reference sequence). This CDR3 is built from 16 residues. Trimming took 6 bases from V and 2 from J; bases not matched to a gene: 6. The CDR3, as DNA: TGCAGTGCGGAACAGGGACTAGCGGGGGCCTACAATGAGCAGTTCTTC. Its translation is CSAEQGLAGAYNEQFF.

V gene TRBV6-5 combines with J gene TRBJ2-6; 10 nucleotides align to TRBD1. The CDR3 covers 18 residues. Losses at the gene ends were 0 bases for V and 0 bases for J; bases not matched to a gene: 2. CDR1 and CDR2 (germline): MNHEY, SVGAGI. The chain's CDR3 is CASSYSGTGDSGANVLTF. The CDR3 DNA is TGTGCCAGCAGTTACTCGGGGACAGGGGACTCTGGGGCCAACGTCCTGACTTTC.

This chain uses TRBV20-1 with TRBJ2-1, with 9 bases matching TRBD2. Per the germline V gene, CDR1 is DFQATT and CDR2 is SNEGSKA (reference sequence). The V segment lost 1 base and the J segment 1 base; nucleotides outside the gene matches: 17. CDR3 length equals 20 residues. In DNA, the CDR3 is TGCAGTGCTAGAGGGGATGGGGCTAGCGGGACTCGTTGGTCCTACAATGAGCAGTTCTTC. It encodes CSARGDGASGTRWSYNEQFF.

This clonotype turned up a few times. This chain connects TRBV25-1 to TRBJ2-1; D not resolved. The CDR3 runs to 15 residues. CDR1 is MGHDK and CDR2 is SYGVNS in the germline V gene. V lost 5 bases and J lost 0, with 11 bases in between. CDR3 in amino acids: CASSSSKSSYNEQFF. As DNA, the CDR3 is TGTGCCAGCAGTTCGTCAAAGAGCTCCTACAATGAGCAGTTCTTC.

This clonotype occurred a few times. The gene calls are TRBV28 and TRBJ1-1; no clear D. Germline V gives CDR1 MDHEN, CDR2 SYDVKM. This CDR3 has 14 amino acids. V lost 6 bases, J lost 1 base, and 12 bases lay in between. The chain's CDR3 is CASSPVGSNTEAFF. DNA of the CDR3: TGTGCCAGCAGCCCGGTGGGATCGAACACTGAAGCTTTCTTT.

This clonotype was observed a few times. A much larger clonotype is one base distant, so this may be a read error. This rearrangement joins TRBV13 to TRBJ2-3; D is possibly TRBD1 (5 bases). The V gene's germline CDR1 is PRHDT and CDR2 FYEKMQ (reference sequence). Trimming removed 5 bases from V and 2 bases from J, with 8 bases in between. The CDR3 consists of 13 residues. CDR3 amino acids: CASSVRVTDTQYF. CDR3 nucleotides: TGTGCCAGCAGCGTCAGGGTCACAGATACGCAGTATTTT.

The chain recombines TRBV7-9 with TRBJ2-3, with TRBD2 matching 15 bases. CDR1 is SEHNR and CDR2 is FQNEAQ in the germline V gene (reference sequence). V gave up 5 bases and J gave up 3 bases; unmatched junction bases: 6. CDR3 length equals 17 residues. CDR3 DNA: TGTGCCAGCAGCCAGGGACTAGCGGGAGGATGGACAGATACGCAGTATTTT. It translates to CASSQGLAGGWTDTQYF.

J is TRBJ1-5 and V is TRBV7-2; D is uncertain. The CDR3 spans 14 residues. Between the trimmed V and J ends, which lost 2 bases and 0 bases, there was a span of 5 bases. In germline, CDR1 is SGHTA, CDR2 FQGNSA. CDR3 loop: CASSLMASNQPQHF. DNA for the CDR3: TGTGCCAGCAGCTTAATGGCTAGCAATCAGCCCCAGCATTTT. The whole variable domain, filled in from reference TRBV7-2 and TRBJ1-5, reads GAGVSQSPSNKVTEKGKDVELRCDPISGHTALYWYRQSLGQGLEFLIYFQGNSAPDKSGLPSDRFSAERTGGSVSTLTIQRTQQEDSAVYLCASSLMASNQPQHFGDGTRLSIL.